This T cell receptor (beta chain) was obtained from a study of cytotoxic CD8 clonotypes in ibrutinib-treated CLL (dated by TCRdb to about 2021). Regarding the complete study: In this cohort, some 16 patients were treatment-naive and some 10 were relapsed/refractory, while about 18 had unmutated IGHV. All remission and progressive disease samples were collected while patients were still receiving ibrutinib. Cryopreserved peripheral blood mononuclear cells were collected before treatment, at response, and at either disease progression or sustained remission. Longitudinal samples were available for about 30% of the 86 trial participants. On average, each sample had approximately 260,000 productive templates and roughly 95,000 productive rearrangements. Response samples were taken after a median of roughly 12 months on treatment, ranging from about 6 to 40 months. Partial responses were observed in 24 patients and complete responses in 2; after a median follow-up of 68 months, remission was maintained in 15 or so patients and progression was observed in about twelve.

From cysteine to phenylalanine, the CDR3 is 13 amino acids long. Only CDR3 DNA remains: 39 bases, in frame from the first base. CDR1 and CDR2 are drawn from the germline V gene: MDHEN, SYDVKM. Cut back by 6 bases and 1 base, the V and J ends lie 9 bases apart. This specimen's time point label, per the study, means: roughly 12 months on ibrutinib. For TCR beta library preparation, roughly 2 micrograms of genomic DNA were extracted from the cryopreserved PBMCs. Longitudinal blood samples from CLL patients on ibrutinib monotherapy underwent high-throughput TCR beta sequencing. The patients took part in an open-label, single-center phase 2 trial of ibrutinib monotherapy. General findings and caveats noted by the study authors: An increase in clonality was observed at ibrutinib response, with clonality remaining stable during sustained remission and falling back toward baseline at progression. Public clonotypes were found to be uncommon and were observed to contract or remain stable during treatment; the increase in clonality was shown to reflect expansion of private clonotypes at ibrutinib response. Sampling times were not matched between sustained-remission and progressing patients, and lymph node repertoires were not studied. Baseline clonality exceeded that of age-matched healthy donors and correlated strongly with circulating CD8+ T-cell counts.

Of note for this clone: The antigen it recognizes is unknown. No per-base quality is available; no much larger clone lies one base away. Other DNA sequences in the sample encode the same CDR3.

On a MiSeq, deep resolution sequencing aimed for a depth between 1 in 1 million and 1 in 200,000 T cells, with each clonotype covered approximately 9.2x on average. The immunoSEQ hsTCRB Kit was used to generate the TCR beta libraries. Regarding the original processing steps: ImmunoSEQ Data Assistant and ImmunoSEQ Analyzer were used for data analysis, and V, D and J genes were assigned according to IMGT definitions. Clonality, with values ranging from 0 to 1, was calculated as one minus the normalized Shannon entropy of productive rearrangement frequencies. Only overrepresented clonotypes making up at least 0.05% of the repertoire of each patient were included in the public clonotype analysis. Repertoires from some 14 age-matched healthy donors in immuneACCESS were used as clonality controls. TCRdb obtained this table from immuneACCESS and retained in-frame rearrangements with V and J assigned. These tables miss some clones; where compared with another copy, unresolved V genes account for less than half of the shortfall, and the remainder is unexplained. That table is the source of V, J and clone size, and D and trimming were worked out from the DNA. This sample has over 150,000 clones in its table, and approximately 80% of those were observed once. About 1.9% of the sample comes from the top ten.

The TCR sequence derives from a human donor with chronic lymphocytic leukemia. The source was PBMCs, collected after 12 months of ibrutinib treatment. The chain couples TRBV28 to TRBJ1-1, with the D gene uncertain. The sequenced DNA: TGTGCCAGCAGCCTCCCCGGGAACACTGAAGCTTTCTTT. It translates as CASSLPGNTEAFF.